This T cell receptor beta chain was identified in a study of T cell responses to AZD1222 COVID-19 vaccine. Turning to the study itself: The study pooled second doses at about 4 or about 12 weeks.

With regard to this clone: What it recognizes is unknown.

Method: immunoSEQ multiplex PCR; TCRdb's copy keeps in-frame clones and lacks some. The sample includes some 97,000 clones, about 85% of them seen just once. Overall study findings and caveats: As reported, nearly half of all spike-specific TCRs target variant regions that are unmutated.

The V gene's germline CDR1 is SNHLY and CDR2 FYNNEI. The CDR3 totals 16 residues. V shed 6 bases and J shed 1 base, with 18 bases lying between them. The source is an adult in good health. The chain joins TRBV2 to TRBJ1-1; maybe TRBD1 (6 bases). This material consisted of peripheral blood, taken on day 0 of AZD1222 vaccination. This CDR3 is CASRLTGPPGNTEAFF. The DNA for the CDR3 is TGTGCCAGCAGACTAACAGGGCCCCCAGGGAACACTGAAGCTTTCTTT.